This TCR beta chain was identified during a study of T-cell reconstitution after alpha-beta-depleted transplantation in children. Germline-derived CDR1 and CDR2 are DFQATT and SNEGSKA (reference sequence). This CDR3 contains 14 residues. V was shortened by 1 base and J by 4 bases, with 10 bases between the two germline ends. Unique molecular identifiers featured in how the TCRbeta library was prepared. Each CDR3 protein gets one entry after TCRdb re-called the PCR reads with MiXCR. Among some 640,000 distinct CDR3 sequences listed, 16% were seen once. There are many counts of this clonotype. The receptor's source is a human donor who donated a stem cell graft to a child with acute myeloid leukemia. The sequenced sample was PBMCs from the stem cell graft donor, obtained from the stem cell graft. The gene calls are TRBV20-1 and TRBJ2-2; D gene ambiguous. The CDR3 nucleotides are TGCAGTGCTAGAGCGGGTAGAGCCACCGGGGAGCTGTTTTTT. Its translation: CSARAGRATGELFF.